Listed here is a single T cell receptor (beta chain). The entry originates in a study of blood T cell repertoires in COVID-19. Per the germline V gene, CDR1 is SGHTA and CDR2 is FQGNSA. V dropped 3 bases and J dropped 1 base, with 9 bases sitting between them. The length of the CDR3 is 14 residues. Clinical history reported by participants formed the basis on which cohorts were assigned. Measured with immunoSEQ multiplex PCR; TCRdb has only the in-frame clones, and not every one. The sample lists 250,000 or so clones, about 82% seen once, with more than 2% in the top ten. Sample: PBMCs or T cells enriched from blood (not recorded which). The sequence came from a woman aged 50 to 60 who had recovered from COVID-19. V gene TRBV7-2 combines with J gene TRBJ1-1, with D uncertain. CDR3 sequence reads: CASSFRGSNTEAFF. CDR3 sequence (DNA): TGTGCCAGCAGCTTCCGGGGTTCGAACACTGAAGCTTTCTTT. The variable domain in full, with the rest retrieved from reference TRBV7-2 and TRBJ1-1, is GAGVSQSPSNKVTEKGKDVELRCDPISGHTALYWYRQSLGQGLEFLIYFQGNSAPDKSGLPSDRFSAERTGGSVSTLTIQRTQQEDSAVYLCASSFRGSNTEAFFGQGTRLTVV.